This T cell receptor beta chain was identified during a study of CD8 T cells in Susac syndrome (dated by TCRdb to between 2017 and 2020). In the study overall: The study used repertoire sequencing to test whether antigen drove CD8+ T cell activation and differentiation in Susac syndrome. CD8+ T cell repertoire clonality was compared between more than ten healthy donors, around 14 Susac syndrome patients and approximately 16 multiple sclerosis patients.

About this clonotype: Its cognate antigen has yet to be identified. No base qualities exist here, and no much larger clone lies one base off it.

RNA was extracted using the RNeasy kit, and roughly 0.45 to 1 microgram was reverse transcribed with random hexamers. TCR beta CDR3 regions were amplified with the immunoSEQ multiplex PCR assay covering 54 Vbeta and 13 Jbeta segments. PCR amplification bias was corrected by using a synthetic template baseline for primer optimization and computational correction. The published analysis was carried out like this. Reads were annotated to V, D and J genes per IMGT and analyzed with immunoSEQ Analyzer, keeping only productive sequences. To calculate clonality, Shannon entropy was normalized by log2 of the number of productive unique sequences and then subtracted from one. For each patient and control, public and private clones were evaluated within the 100 most prevalent clones. A clone was defined as Susac-specific if it was absent from the healthy and MS cohorts, from some 1,100 published viral clones and from other ImmuneACCESS disease sequences. The public reads were reprocessed in TCRdb via fastp at Q25 and MiXCR, keeping in-frame beta chains. Identical CDR3 protein sequences are pooled into one entry, listed with their most common genes and DNA. Here the V and J calls rest on TCRdb's processing, not on the authors' analysis. The sample table shows around 300,000 distinct CDR3 sequences, and approximately 91% are seen once. In total, the top ten clones hold approximately 0.18% of the sample.

V drops 5 bases and J drops 4 bases, leaving 18 bases in between. CDR1 GTSNPN and CDR2 SVGIG were looked up in the germline V gene (reference sequence). The cysteine opens and the phenylalanine closes a CDR3 of 14 amino acids. Here the CDR3 DNA is all that survives: 42 bases in frame from base 1. What the research found in general, with its limitations: The number of individuals in the TCR sequencing and HLA analysis was acknowledged as relatively small.

Peripheral blood CD8+ and CD4+ T cells from healthy donors, Susac syndrome patients and multiple sclerosis patients were profiled using high-throughput TCR beta sequencing. Multiple sclerosis controls were treatment-naive patients with stable or active relapsing-remitting disease fulfilling revised McDonald criteria. Bulk CD8+ and CD4+ T cells were purified magnetically by negative isolation, whereas CD8+ TEMRA cells were enriched by FACS. Blood was collected in EDTA tubes and processed within 24 hours, with PBMCs isolated through density gradient centrifugation. PBMCs intended for TCR sequencing were cryopreserved in liquid nitrogen and thawed later in a water bath at 37 degrees C. A purity of at least 90% was achieved for sorted or isolated CD4+, CD8+ and CD8+ TEMRA cells.

The sequence is built from TRBV30 and TRBJ2-7; the D element could tentatively be TRBD1 or TRBD2, as 5 bases agree for each. Sequenced input: CD8+ T cells from PBMCs. This clonotype originated in a human donor with multiple sclerosis. The CDR3 is CAWVKGTGGYEQYF. The bases read TGTGCCTGGGTGAAGGGAACAGGAGGATACGAGCAGTACTTC.